The table lists the clone carrying this TCR beta chain with many counts. What it binds is unknown. This CDR3 region has 15 residues. CDR1 SGHDT and CDR2 YYEEEE come from the germline V gene. Trimming removed 3 bases from V and 1 base from J, with 13 bases in between. Findings and limits, study-wide: Greatest tumor Treg TCR overlap was with tumor naive CD4+ cells. Larger-cohort validation covered only one TCR beta V-J rearrangement. Tumor memory CD4+ T cell TCR gene usage was found to cluster with blood and lymph node memory CD4+ cells and with lymph node naive CD4+ cells.

Constant-region reverse primers amplified full-length variable regions, followed by semi-nested Nested Universal Primer A PCR. TCRdb used MiXCR to reprocess the 5' RACE reads, holding one entry per CDR3 protein. The data show about 40,000 distinct CDR3 sequences, 20% to 25% seen once. Treg sorting used a CD4+CD25+CD127-/low gate. This clonotype was obtained from a female donor with breast cancer. Sequenced sample: Tregs sorted from blood. The rearrangement links TRBV5-6 to TRBJ2-5, with D tentatively TRBD2 (6 bases). CDR3 nucleotide sequence: TGTGCCAGCAGCTCTAACCGGGACTTCCAAGAGACCCAGTACTTC. Encoded protein: CASSSNRDFQETQYF.